This T cell receptor (beta chain) was documented in a study of T cell responses to AZD1222 COVID-19 vaccine. Study observations and caveats: Researchers took repertoire samples only after the peak T cell response had come.

The method was immunoSEQ multiplex PCR; TCRdb's version includes in-frame clones alone and lacks a portion of them. Recorded here are about 140,000 clones; the top ten clones represent over 2%. For this clone: Its target is unknown.

V was trimmed by 2 bases and J by 0 bases, leaving 8 bases between them. CDR1 KGHSH and CDR2 LQKENI come from the germline V gene. The CDR3 extends over 15 amino acids. This TCR came from an adult in good health. This chain joins TRBV18 and TRBJ1-3; no reliable D call. Sequenced sample: peripheral blood. CDR3 nucleotides: TGTGCCAGCTCACCAAGCTCGAGCTCTGGAAACACCATATATTTT. As protein: CASSPSSSSGNTIYF.